A selection of T cell receptor beta chains follows, all from one sample in a study of identifying expanded T cells in peripheral blood. Sequencing was performed with immunoSEQ multiplex PCR; in TCRdb, only in-frame clones are kept and a portion is missing. The sample includes roughly 96,000 clones, 70% to 90% seen only once; the top ten take 4.5% to 7%. The sequenced material came from blood. Receptors originate from a person aged 18 to 70 in good health. Each CDR3 is given with its conserved first and last residue. Each record gives: CDR3 length, clone size, V gene, D gene, J gene, CDR3 DNA, CDR3 protein. The D gene is left open where the match is weak. For some rows the clone size is stated as once, few or many, or as a class when expanded; others skip it.

13,-,TRBV11-1,-,TRBJ1-5,TGTGCCAGCAGCTTTGACAGAAATCAGCCCCAGCATTTT,CASSFDRNQPQHF
16,few,TRBV7-9,-,TRBJ1-3,TGTGCCAGCAGCTTGAGGCAGGTGCCCACTGGAAACACCATATATTTT,CASSLRQVPTGNTIYF
15,once,TRBV7-2,-,TRBJ1-1,TGTGCCAGCAGCTTATTCCCCAGTTCGGGCACTGAAGCTTTCTTT,CASSLFPSSGTEAFF
13,-,TRBV28,-,TRBJ1-5,TGTGCCAGCAGTTACAGGTCCAATCAGCCCCAGCATTTT,CASSYRSNQPQHF
14,-,TRBV18,-,TRBJ2-5,TGTGCCAGCTCACCAAAGGCAGGGGCTGAGACCCAGTACTTC,CASSPKAGAETQYF
13,-,TRBV19,-,TRBJ1-2,TGTGCCAGTAGTATCGGGCACGACGGGGGCTACACCTTC,CASSIGHDGGYTF
14,-,TRBV6-5,-,TRBJ1-2,TGTGCCAGCAGTTACAAGGGAGCTAACTATGGCTACACCTTC,CASSYKGANYGYTF
14,once,TRBV30,-,TRBJ1-1,TGTGCCTGGAGTGTACAATTGGGGAACACTGAAGCTTTCTTT,CAWSVQLGNTEAFF
13,-,TRBV19,TRBD2,TRBJ2-1,TGTGCCAGTAATCCTGTAGCGGGAGTTGAGCAGTTCTTC,CASNPVAGVEQFF
13,once,TRBV7-9,TRBD1,TRBJ1-1,TGTGCCAGCAGCTCCTCGACAGGGACTGAAGCTTTCTTT,CASSSSTGTEAFF
12,-,TRBV30,-,TRBJ2-7,TGTGCCTGGAGTCCACAAGGATACGAGCAGTACTTC,CAWSPQGYEQYF
17,-,TRBV5-8,-,TRBJ2-7,TGTGCCAGCAGCTTGGATGGGGGACGGTTTGTCAAAGAAGAGCAGTACTTC,CASSLDGGRFVKEEQYF
11,-,TRBV18,-,TRBJ2-5,TGTGCCAGCTCACCGGTAGAGACCCAGTACTTC,CASSPVETQYF
13,-,TRBV18,-,TRBJ2-5,TGTGCCAGCTCACCCCCCGTTGGGGAGACCCAGTACTTC,CASSPPVGETQYF
13,-,TRBV4-2,-,TRBJ2-1,TGTGCCAGCAGCCAAGATCACGGCAATGAGCAGTTCTTC,CASSQDHGNEQFF
14,once,TRBV9,-,TRBJ1-1,TGTGCCAGCAGCGTAGAGGCTGTTGGGGGTGAAGCTTTCTTT,CASSVEAVGGEAFF
14,-,TRBV10-1,TRBD1,TRBJ2-7,TGCGCCAGCAGCCCAGGACAGGGGCCCCACGAGCAGTACTTC,CASSPGQGPHEQYF
13,-,TRBV25-1,-,TRBJ2-1,TGTGCCAGCAGACCCAGCTCCTACAATGAGCAGTTCTTC,CASRPSSYNEQFF
15,-,TRBV2,TRBD1,TRBJ1-1,TGTGCCAGCAGGGCACTTGGGACAGCCAACACTGAAGCTTTCTTT,CASRALGTANTEAFF
13,-,TRBV9,-,TRBJ2-2,TGTGCCAGCAGCGTAAATCTTGGCGGGGAGCTGTTTTTT,CASSVNLGGELFF
11,-,TRBV30,TRBD2,TRBJ2-3,TGTGCCTGGGCGGGGGGGCATACGCAGTATTTT,CAWAGGHTQYF
20,-,TRBV19,TRBD1,TRBJ1-6,TGTGCCAGTAGTATAGGGGGACAGTCCCTCGGGACAGTGCGGAATTCACCCCTCCACTTT,CASSIGGQSLGTVRNSPLHF
16,-,TRBV27,TRBD1,TRBJ2-7,TGTGCCAGCAGTCAAGCCTGGACAGGGGGGCTATACGAGCAGTACTTC,CASSQAWTGGLYEQYF
15,-,TRBV11-2,-,TRBJ2-1,TGTGCCAGCAGCTTAGTTAGGGGACCAGACCATGAGCAGTTCTTC,CASSLVRGPDHEQFF
12,-,TRBV30,-,TRBJ2-7,TGTGCCGGAGGCCGGGGCCGAGGGGAGCAGTACTTC,CAGGRGRGEQYF
14,-,TRBV6-1,TRBD2,TRBJ2-1,TGTGCCACCTCTCGGACTAGCGGGGTTGTTGAGCAGTTCTTC,CATSRTSGVVEQFF
12,-,TRBV2,-,TRBJ1-1,TGTGCCAGCAGGCCCCAGAACACTGAAGCTTTCTTT,CASRPQNTEAFF
18,-,TRBV4-1,-,TRBJ1-4,TGCGCCAGCAGCCAAGATCGATCGTCTGAATATCTTAATGAAAAACTGTTTTTT,CASSQDRSSEYLNEKLFF
15,-,TRBV6-5,-,TRBJ1-1,TGTGCCAGCAGAACCTTCGGGGGGGGGTCAACTGAAGCTTTCTTT,CASRTFGGGSTEAFF
16,-,TRBV7-2,-,TRBJ1-1,TGTGCCAGCAGCTTAGGGGTAACAGGGAGCGGCACTGAAGCTTTCTTT,CASSLGVTGSGTEAFF
14,-,TRBV11-2,-,TRBJ1-4,TGTGCCAGCTCTACAATGGGGGGAGGGGAAAAACTGTTTTTT,CASSTMGGGEKLFF
14,once,TRBV7-9,-,TRBJ1-5,TGTGCCAGCAGCTTAGATTCCGGGAATCAGCCCCAGCATTTT,CASSLDSGNQPQHF
15,-,TRBV6-5,-,TRBJ1-5,TGTGCCAGCAACCTCGCCAGGTTTGCCAATCAGCCCCAGCATTTT,CASNLARFANQPQHF
16,-,TRBV30,-,TRBJ1-6,TGTGCCTGGAGTGTACCCTGGGCGCGATTTCATTCACCCCTCCACTTT,CAWSVPWARFHSPLHF
14,-,TRBV13,TRBD1,TRBJ2-5,TGTGCCAGCAGCTTCGGACAGGGGGGAGAGACCCAGTACTTC,CASSFGQGGETQYF
17,-,TRBV5-1,TRBD2,TRBJ2-3,TGCGCCAGCAGCTTAATATGGGTAGGAGCGGGGGAGAATACGCAGTATTTT,CASSLIWVGAGENTQYF
14,-,TRBV30,-,TRBJ2-3,TGTGCCTGGAGTACAGGGATTAGCACAGATACGCAGTATTTT,CAWSTGISTDTQYF
19,-,TRBV4-1,-,TRBJ2-3,TGCGCCAGCAGCCAAGATCGATACTTAGCGGTCTCGGGCACAGATACGCAGTATTTT,CASSQDRYLAVSGTDTQYF
16,-,TRBV4-1,TRBD1,TRBJ2-2,TGCGCCAGCAGCCTAGACAGGGTAAGGACGCACGGGGAGCTGTTTTTT,CASSLDRVRTHGELFF
12,-,TRBV4-3,-,TRBJ1-2,TGCGCCAGCAGCCAAGGTTGGGGTAGCTACACCTTC,CASSQGWGSYTF
17,few,TRBV5-6,TRBD1,TRBJ2-2,TGTGCCAGCAGCTTGGCCTTAGGACAGGAAAGGGCCGGGGAGCTGTTTTTT,CASSLALGQERAGELFF
21,-,TRBV19,-,TRBJ2-1,TGTGCCAGTAGTCCCAGTACCGCACTCCCAGGTGGAAAAGGGGCCTACAATGAGCAGTTCTTC,CASSPSTALPGGKGAYNEQFF
13,-,TRBV9,TRBD2,TRBJ2-7,TGTGCCAGCAGCGCCCGGGGGGAGTACGAGCAGTACTTC,CASSARGEYEQYF
17,-,TRBV5-1,-,TRBJ1-2,TGCGCCAGCAAAGCCACCGCCTCCAGGGGCCGAGGCTATGGCTACACCTTC,CASKATASRGRGYGYTF
17,-,TRBV7-9,-,TRBJ1-5,TGTGCCAGCAGCTTACGTGAGCAGGCATATAGCAATCAGCCCCAGCATTTT,CASSLREQAYSNQPQHF
15,-,TRBV5-5,-,TRBJ1-2,TGTGCCAGCAGCTTGTCAGGCCTAATAACTGGCTACTACACCTTC,CASSLSGLITGYYTF
17,-,TRBV9,TRBD1,TRBJ2-4,TGTGCCAGCAGCCCCCGGACAGGAGATCTAGCCAAAAACATTCAGTACTTC,CASSPRTGDLAKNIQYF
16,-,TRBV15,-,TRBJ1-6,TGTGCCACCAGCAGAGACCTGATAGGGTCGCATTCACCCCTCCACTTT,CATSRDLIGSHSPLHF
15,-,TRBV27,-,TRBJ2-7,TGTGCCAGCAGTTTATCGCCAGGCTTCGGCTCCGAGCAGTACTTC,CASSLSPGFGSEQYF
14,-,TRBV7-6,-,TRBJ2-7,TGTGCCAGCAGCACACGGCCCGGCTCCTACGAGCAGTACTTC,CASSTRPGSYEQYF
18,-,TRBV5-1,TRBD1,TRBJ2-5,TGCGCCAGCAGTATAATACCTTCCGGGACAGGGTATTCGGAGACCCAGTACTTC,CASSIIPSGTGYSETQYF
15,-,TRBV10-3,-,TRBJ1-2,TGTGCCATCAGTGAGTCGGCAGGGTCTAACTATGGCTACACCTTC,CAISESAGSNYGYTF